These 25 T cell receptor beta chains were all obtained from the same sample, sequenced in a study of B cell selection in AIRE deficiency. The regulatory T cell sort gate was CD4+CD25hiCD127low/negative. The protocol was immunoSEQ multiplex PCR, while the TCRdb copy is restricted to in-frame clones and leaves out a portion. The table includes tens of thousands of clones, around 90% detected once. The sequenced sample consisted of CD4+CD25+ Tregs sorted from PBMCs. These receptors came from a human donor in good health.

The chain uses TRBV6-6 and TRBJ2-1, with TRBD2 matching 10 bases. The trim removed 6 bases at V and 3 bases at J, leaving 8 bases unmatched. In germline, CDR1 is MNHNY, CDR2 SVGAGI (reference sequence). The CDR3 has 16 amino acids. The CDR3: CASRDGLAAIYNEQFF. In DNA, the CDR3 is TGTGCCAGCAGAGATGGACTAGCGGCGATCTACAATGAGCAGTTCTTC.

The gene calls are TRBV10-1 and TRBJ2-7; 7 positions match TRBD1. From germline, CDR1 is WNHNN and CDR2 SYGVQD (reference sequence). The ends lost 6 bases at V and 3 bases at J; junction bases unmatched: 5. The CDR3 consists of 13 residues. The CDR3 region has the DNA TGCGCCAGCAGCCGGGACAGTTACTACGAGCAGTACTTC. Translation gives CASSRDSYYEQYF.

The V call is TRBV7-2, the J call TRBJ1-1; D remains unclear. V lost 4 bases and J lost 3, with 12 bases in between. This CDR3 has 14 residues. Germline V gene lookup returns CDR1 SGHTA and CDR2 FQGNSA. CDR3: CASSSTSGYTEAFF. The CDR3 DNA follows: TGTGCCAGCAGCTCTACTTCGGGTTACACTGAAGCTTTCTTT.

The chain recombines TRBV5-1 with TRBJ2-3; D is perhaps TRBD2 (5 bases). The V end was cut by 4 bases, the J end by 5 bases, with 14 bases between. There are 14 residues in the CDR3. Germline assignment: CDR1 SGHRS and CDR2 YFSETQ. The CDR3 DNA reads as TGCGCCAGCAGCGCTGGGAGCCCGGGAGATACGCAGTATTTT. Encoded protein: CASSAGSPGDTQYF. Variable domain in full (rest from reference TRBV5-1 and TRBJ2-3): KAGVTQTPRYLIKTRGQQVTLSCSPISGHRSVSWYQQTPGQGLQFLFEYFSETQRNKGNFPGRFSGRQFSNSRSEMNVSTLELGDSALYLCASSAGSPGDTQYFGPGTRLTVL.

The chain joins TRBV5-6 to TRBJ2-3, with 11 bases matching TRBD2. The CDR3 runs 15 residues. Per germline, CDR1 SGHDT and CDR2 YYEEEE. V trimming: 4 bases; J trimming: 4 bases; junction bases outside the gene matches: 5. The CDR3 here is CASSLAGGVADTQYF. CDR3 nucleotide sequence: TGTGCCAGCAGCCTAGCGGGGGGCGTCGCAGATACGCAGTATTTT.

The V gene is TRBV11-3, the J gene TRBJ2-1; TRBD2 matches at 10 bases. The V gene end was trimmed by 5 bases and the J gene end by 8 bases; junction bases not matched to a gene: 15. Germline CDR1 SGHNT, CDR2 YENEEA. The CDR3 length is 17 residues. This CDR3 is CASSRRGSGRALDEQFF. The CDR3 DNA follows: TGTGCCAGCAGCCGGAGGGGGAGCGGGAGGGCCCTCGATGAGCAGTTCTTC.

V gene TRBV5-1 combines with J gene TRBJ1-2; D is possibly TRBD1 (5 bases). Deletions cut 0 bases from V and 3 bases from J, with 9 bases between. The CDR3 consists of 14 residues. The germline CDR1 and CDR2 sequences are SGHRS and YFSETQ. The CDR3 spells CASSLEKGHYGYTF. Here the CDR3 DNA reads TGCGCCAGCAGCTTGGAGAAGGGACACTATGGCTACACCTTC.

The chain employs TRBV5-8 and TRBJ1-4; no clear D. The CDR3 sequence is 14 residues long. V was pared by 4 bases and J by 8 bases, with 15 bases between. Germline V CDR1 and CDR2: SGHTS, YDEGEE. DNA of the CDR3: TGTGCCAGCAGCCCTACGACGGATAGGGAAAAACTGTTTTTT. This gives the protein CASSPTTDREKLFF.

This chain joins TRBV6-1 and TRBJ2-5; 10 bases fit TRBD1. This CDR3 is 16 amino acids long. Unmatched junction bases numbered 8, after V lost 1 base and J lost 6 bases. The germline V gene has CDR1 MNHNS and CDR2 SASEGT. The CDR3 DNA follows: TGTGCCAGCAGTGAAGATTGGACAGGGGGACGGAAGACCCAGTACTTC. The encoded protein is CASSEDWTGGRKTQYF.

This rearrangement joins TRBV30 to TRBJ1-2, with TRBD1 matching 7 bases. Germline V gene sequence: CDR1 GTSNPN, CDR2 SVGIG (reference sequence). The CDR3 totals 13 residues. V dropped 0 bases and J dropped 5; count of bases not matched to a gene: 3. The CDR3 DNA reads TGTGCCTGGAGTGTGGGACAGCCATATGGCTACACCTTC. It encodes CAWSVGQPYGYTF.

The V and J genes are TRBV6-5 and TRBJ1-2; 7 bases align to TRBD1. The CDR3 extends over 13 amino acids. CDR1 is MNHEY and CDR2 is SVGAGI in the germline V gene. With V trimmed by 5 bases and J by 5 bases, 5 bases remained unmatched. CDR3: CASSRTRGYGYTF. CDR3 DNA: TGTGCCAGCAGTCGAACCAGGGGGTATGGCTACACCTTC.

V gene TRBV5-1 combines with J gene TRBJ1-1; maybe TRBD1 (5 bases). The CDR3 contains 14 residues. V lost 3 bases to trimming and J lost 4 bases, with 13 bases between them. Germline values: CDR1 SGHRS, CDR2 YFSETQ. CDR3 region: CASSSQTRGTEAFF. CDR3 nucleotides: TGCGCCAGCAGCTCCCAGACGAGGGGCACTGAAGCTTTCTTT.

This chain links TRBV7-8 with TRBJ2-5, with 8 nucleotides matching TRBD2. The J segment lost 3 bases and the V segment lost 7 bases, leaving 7 bases of the junction unmatched. The germline V gene encodes CDR1 SGHVS and CDR2 FQNEAQ. The CDR3 has 14 residues. This CDR3 is CASTLWRGEETQYF. In nucleotides, the CDR3 is TGTGCCAGCACGCTCTGGCGGGGGGAAGAGACCCAGTACTTC.

The rearrangement joins TRBV5-1 to TRBJ2-7; 8 nucleotides agree with TRBD1. This CDR3 has 13 amino acids. CDR1 is SGHRS and CDR2 is YFSETQ in the germline V gene. V shed 5 bases and J 4 bases; nucleotides not matched to a gene: 5. The CDR3 reads CASRKGQAYEQYF. The CDR3 coding sequence is TGCGCCAGCAGAAAGGGACAGGCATACGAGCAGTACTTC.

J is TRBJ2-6 and V is TRBV19; perhaps TRBD1 as D (6 bases). CDR3 size: 19 residues. V lost 1 base and J 0 bases, leaving 16 bases between the germline ends. Per the germline V gene, CDR1 is LNHDA and CDR2 is SQIVND (reference sequence). CDR3 in DNA: TGTGCCAGTAGTATAGCCCTGTCAGGGGCCTACTCTGGGGCCAACGTCCTGACTTTC. This encodes CASSIALSGAYSGANVLTF.

The V and J genes are TRBV29-1 and TRBJ1-2, with a weak D call TRBD1 (5 bases). V lost 4 bases to trimming and J lost 8 bases, with 17 bases between them. The CDR3 loop spans 13 amino acids. Germline-derived CDR1 and CDR2 are SQVTM and ANQGSEA. CDR3 DNA sequence: TGCAGCGTTGTAGGGACGGACTCGGGGGGCTACACCTTC. Protein sequence: CSVVGTDSGGYTF. Based on the CDR3 plus reference TRBV29-1 and TRBJ1-2, the full variable domain is SAVISQKPSRDICQRGTSLTIQCQVDSQVTMMFWYRQQPGQSLTLIATANQGSEATYESGFVIDKFPISRPNLTFSTLTVSNMSPEDSSIYLCSVVGTDSGGYTFGSGTRLTVV.

The chain is built from TRBV11-2 and TRBJ1-1; D is ambiguous. Deletions cut 5 bases from V and 1 base from J, with 8 bases between. CDR3 length equals 13 residues. The V gene's germline CDR1 is SGHAT and CDR2 FQNNGV. The CDR3 sequence is CASSRGRNTEAFF. The CDR3 nucleotides are TGTGCCAGCAGCCGAGGGCGGAACACTGAAGCTTTCTTT.

CDR3 coding DNA: TGTGCCTGTCACAGGGCGCGTACGAACACCGGGGAGCTGTTTTTT. Its protein product is CACHRARTNTGELFF. This chain joins TRBV6-1 and TRBJ2-2, with D perhaps TRBD1 (6 bases). The V gene lost 11 bases and the J gene lost 0 bases, with 16 bases spanning the gap. Germline assignment: CDR1 MNHNS and CDR2 SASEGT. The CDR3 has 15 amino acids.

This chain connects TRBV18 to TRBJ2-5; D is unclear. V dropped 2 bases and J dropped 5 bases, with 3 bases sitting between them. From germline, CDR1 is KGHSH and CDR2 LQKENI. The CDR3 covers 11 residues. CDR3 DNA: TGTGCCAGCTCACCATATGAGACCCAGTACTTC. This sequence encodes CASSPYETQYF.

This chain uses TRBV4-1 with TRBJ2-5; 9 positions agree with TRBD2. The CDR3 spans 19 residues. The V gene end was trimmed by 0 bases and the J gene end by 4 bases; junction bases not matched to a gene: 15. Germline V gene data show CDR1 as MGHRA and CDR2 as YSYEKL. The DNA for the CDR3 is TGCGCCAGCAGCCAAGAGCCGGCGGGGTCTAGCGGGACGGGAGAGACCCAGTACTTC. It codes for CASSQEPAGSSGTGETQYF.

V usage is TRBV9 and J usage is TRBJ1-1; the D gene is possibly TRBD1 (5 bases). The CDR3 length is 13 residues. Trimming removed 3 bases at V and 3 bases at J, with 9 bases between. The germline V gene encodes CDR1 SGDLS and CDR2 YYNGEE. The CDR3 sequence is CASSARVDTEAFF. The DNA for the CDR3 is TGTGCCAGCAGCGCCAGGGTGGACACTGAAGCTTTCTTT. Together with reference TRBV9 and TRBJ1-1, the CDR3 gives the full variable domain: DSGVTQTPKHLITATGQRVTLRCSPRSGDLSVYWYQQSLDQGLQFLIQYYNGEERAKGNILERFSAQQFPDLHSELNLSSLELGDSALYFCASSARVDTEAFFGQGTRLTVV.

The chain uses TRBV6-6 and TRBJ1-2; possible D gene TRBD1, 6 bases. Per the germline V gene, CDR1 is MNHNY and CDR2 is SVGAGI (reference sequence). CDR3 length: 12 amino acids. Deletions cut 0 bases from V and 12 bases from J, with 11 bases between. CDR3 coding DNA: TGTGCCAGCAGTTACTCGAAGCAGGGGCACACCTTC. This sequence encodes CASSYSKQGHTF.

In DNA form, the CDR3 reads TGTGCCAGCAGTGAGCAGGGTGGAGATTCTGAGCAGTTCTTC. This codes for CASSEQGGDSEQFF. The chain joins TRBV6-1 to TRBJ2-1; tentative D call: TRBD1 (5 bases). With 3 bases removed from V and 9 bases from J, the gap between germline ends came to 15 bases. The V gene's germline CDR1 is MNHNS and CDR2 SASEGT. The CDR3 totals 14 residues.

This clone was found once. The rearrangement uses TRBV6-1 and TRBJ2-1; 9 bases line up with TRBD2. CDR3 length equals 15 residues. Germline CDR1 reads MNHNS; CDR2 reads SASEGT. Trimming cost V 3 bases and J 8 bases; bases outside gene matches: 8. In nucleotides, the CDR3 is TGTGCCAGCAGTGACGTAGTAGCGGGAGCGTATGAGCAGTTCTTC. Protein product: CASSDVVAGAYEQFF.

This CDR3 reads CASSLGIPYEQYF. The CDR3 region has the DNA TGTGCCAGCAGCTTAGGGATCCCCTACGAGCAGTACTTC. The chain has TRBV11-2 and TRBJ2-7, with D hard to call. Between the trimmed V and J ends, which lost 1 base and 2 bases, there was a span of 6 bases. This CDR3 spans 13 amino acids. Germline CDR1 and CDR2: SGHAT and FQNNGV.